These 32 T cell receptor beta chains originate from one sample sequenced in a study of shared T cell receptors in the human thymus (dated by TCRdb to about 2021). The library came from the immunoSEQ multiplex PCR assay. The table comes from immuneACCESS by way of TCRdb, which keeps in-frame sequences with V and J called. Part of the clones is missing from these tables; in studies checked, under half for an unresolved V gene and the rest for unknown reasons. This sample lists hundreds of thousands of clones; approximately 87% were detected once. 0.0095% to 0.012% of the sample rests with the top ten. This sample also belongs to another study, concerning human thymus T cells.

Sequences were obtained from thymocytes. All receptors come from a boy in the first two years of life with a congenital heart defect. Donor details come from another sample of the same person, matched by shared clones.

The J gene is TRBJ2-1, the V gene TRBV30; D not resolved. The CDR3 extends over 15 amino acids. The germline V gene encodes CDR1 GTSNPN and CDR2 SVGIG (reference sequence). Trimming pared 2 bases from V and 4 bases from J, leaving 15 bases between. CDR3 sequence (DNA): TGTGCCTGGAGTCTTAGCAGTTCCGTTTACAATGAGCAGTTCTTC. It yields the protein CAWSLSSSVYNEQFF. Full variable domain (rest looked up from reference TRBV30 and TRBJ2-1): SQTIHQWPATLVQPVGSPLSLECTVEGTSNPNLYWYRQAAGRGLQLLFYSVGIGQISSEVPQNLSASRPQDRQFILSSKKLLLSDSGFYLCAWSLSSSVYNEQFFGPGTRLTVL.

The J gene is TRBJ2-7, the V gene TRBV6-5, with no clear D. The V gene lost 2 bases and the J gene lost 2 bases, with 13 bases spanning the gap. Per germline, CDR1 MNHEY and CDR2 SVGAGI. The CDR3 runs 15 residues. CDR3: CASSYDWSHPYEQYF. The CDR3 bases are TGTGCCAGCAGTTACGACTGGAGCCATCCCTACGAGCAGTACTTC.

V usage is TRBV27 and J usage is TRBJ2-2; TRBD2 matches 9 bases. V dropped 0 bases and J dropped 1; count of bases not matched to a gene: 0. CDR3 length: 16 amino acids. Per germline, CDR1 MNHEY and CDR2 SMNVEV (reference sequence). Written as DNA, the CDR3 is TGTGCCAGCAGTTTATCTAGCGGGAGGAACACCGGGGAGCTGTTTTTT. Amino acids: CASSLSSGRNTGELFF.

The rearrangement links TRBV30 to TRBJ2-1, with 7 nucleotides matching TRBD2. J lost 6 bases, V lost 0 bases, and 11 bases had no gene match. The CDR3 is 16 residues long. Germline CDR1 and CDR2: GTSNPN and SVGIG (reference sequence). Written as DNA, the CDR3 is TGTGCCTGGAGTGTTACGCGGGGGAAAGATCGCAATGAGCAGTTCTTC. Protein: CAWSVTRGKDRNEQFF.

This rearrangement joins TRBV5-1 to TRBJ2-7; D might be TRBD2 (9 bases). The length of the CDR3 is 18 residues. Trimming took 4 bases from V and 4 from J, leaving 27 bases between them. CDR1 and CDR2 (germline): SGHRS, YFSETQ. The CDR3 here is CASSPWTGRLAVPYEQYF. The CDR3 nucleotides are TGCGCCAGCAGCCCCTGGACAGGGCGACTAGCGGTACCTTACGAGCAGTACTTC.

This clone occurred a few times. J is TRBJ1-5 and V is TRBV19; the match to TRBD1 covers 9 bases. This CDR3 spans 12 amino acids. Germline-derived CDR1 and CDR2 are LNHDA and SQIVND (reference sequence). Trimming cost V 6 bases and J 9 bases; bases outside gene matches: 3. The CDR3 sequence is CASRDRGRPQHF. CDR3 DNA: TGTGCCAGTAGGGACAGGGGAAGGCCCCAGCATTTT.

The chain combines TRBV5-8 with TRBJ2-7; D unresolved. The CDR3 is 12 residues long. Trimming took 5 bases from V and 3 from J, leaving 9 bases between them. CDR1 is SGHTS and CDR2 is YDEGEE in the germline V gene. As DNA, the CDR3 is TGTGCCAGCAGACCCCTGAGCTACGAGCAGTACTTC. The encoded protein is CASRPLSYEQYF.

The V and J genes are TRBV5-6 and TRBJ2-6; tentative D call: TRBD2 (5 bases). There are 17 residues in the CDR3. The V and J ends lost 4 bases and 4 bases respectively, with 18 bases between them. CDR1 and CDR2 from the germline V gene are SGHDT and YYEEEE. The CDR3: CASSAGLPLTGANVLTF. The CDR3 DNA reads as TGTGCCAGCAGCGCGGGCCTTCCCCTTACCGGGGCCAACGTCCTGACTTTC.

The chain is built from TRBV27 and TRBJ2-5; 9 bases line up with TRBD1. Germline V gene lookup returns CDR1 MNHEY and CDR2 SMNVEV (reference sequence). The CDR3 contains 15 residues. Trimming cost V 5 bases and J 5 bases; bases outside gene matches: 9. The CDR3 region is CASSPTGGPGETQYF. DNA for the CDR3: TGTGCCAGCAGTCCTACAGGGGGCCCGGGGGAGACCCAGTACTTC.

The chain links TRBV7-9 to TRBJ2-7; 7 bases are shared with TRBD1. The germline gives CDR1 SEHNR, CDR2 FQNEAQ (reference sequence). This CDR3 region has 14 residues. The V gene end was trimmed by 7 bases and the J gene end by 2 bases; junction bases not matched to a gene: 8. CDR3 coding DNA: TGTGCCAGCACCAAAGGACAGGCGCCCTACGAGCAGTACTTC. As protein: CASTKGQAPYEQYF.

The chain links TRBV6-5 to TRBJ2-5; TRBD1 matches 7 bases. This CDR3 has 14 residues. The ends lost 4 bases at V and 4 bases at J; junction bases unmatched: 6. CDR1 MNHEY and CDR2 SVGAGI come from the germline V gene. The CDR3 here is CASSWDSSIETQYF. In DNA, the CDR3 is TGTGCCAGCAGTTGGGACAGCTCGATAGAGACCCAGTACTTC.

The V call is TRBV4-2, the J call TRBJ1-5, with D perhaps TRBD1 (5 bases). Trimming took 0 bases from V and 0 from J, leaving 12 bases between them. Germline V lookup: CDR1 LGHNA, CDR2 YNFKEQ. The CDR3 totals 17 residues. CDR3 nucleotide sequence: TGTGCCAGCAGCCAAGACCAGACAGATTATAGCAATCAGCCCCAGCATTTT. Translating it yields CASSQDQTDYSNQPQHF.

The chain recombines TRBV7-2 with TRBJ2-3; 9 positions match TRBD1. The germline V gene has CDR1 SGHTA and CDR2 FQGNSA. V lost 5 bases and J lost 3; bases outside the gene matches: 3. CDR3 size: 14 residues. The CDR3 is CASSPGQGTDTQYF. The CDR3 coding sequence is TGTGCCAGCAGCCCGGGACAGGGAACAGATACGCAGTATTTT.

V usage is TRBV14 and J usage is TRBJ2-5; maybe TRBD1 (5 bases). With the DNA end fitting TRBJ2-7 better, the J assignment may be wrong. The germline gives CDR1 SGHDN, CDR2 FVKESK. CDR3 length equals 12 residues. CDR3 sequence reads: CASSRMGREQYF. The CDR3 DNA reads TGTGCCAGCAGCCGAATGGGGCGCGAGCAGTACTTC.

V gene TRBV28 combines with J gene TRBJ1-4; 8 positions match TRBD1. V was pared by 4 bases and J by 8 bases, with 9 bases of the junction left unmatched. CDR1 is MDHEN, CDR2 SYDVKM, per germline. The CDR3 covers 15 residues. CDR3 bases: TGTGCCAGCAGTTCAAAGCCCGACAGGGGAGAAAAACTGTTTTTT. Protein product: CASSSKPDRGEKLFF. Looking up the rest from reference TRBV28 and TRBJ1-4 gives the full variable domain: DVKVTQSSRYLVKRTGEKVFLECVQDMDHENMFWYRQDPGLGLRLIYFSYDVKMKEKGDIPEGYSVSREKKERFSLILESASTNQTSMYLCASSSKPDRGEKLFFGSGTQLSVL.

J is TRBJ1-5 and V is TRBV10-3, with 8 bases that match TRBD1. With 10 bases clipped from V and 6 bases from J, the junction kept 17 bases outside the gene matches. The CDR3 spans 16 residues. Germline lookup yields CDR1 ENHRY and CDR2 SYGVKD. For the CDR3, the DNA is TGTGCCACCAAATCAAGGGAACCAGGGGGCGGTCAGCCCCAGCATTTT. Its protein is CATKSREPGGGQPQHF.

This chain links TRBV4-2 with TRBJ2-3; TRBD2 might be the D (6 bases). V lost 0 bases, J lost 11 bases, and 24 bases lay in between. In germline, CDR1 is LGHNA, CDR2 YNFKEQ. The CDR3 is made up of 17 amino acids. This chain's CDR3 is CASSQDPLAISSWGQYF. The CDR3 nucleotides are TGTGCCAGCAGCCAAGATCCACTAGCCATTAGCTCTTGGGGGCAGTATTTT.

V is TRBV7-2 and J is TRBJ2-5; 8 nucleotides match TRBD2. The CDR3 has 17 residues. Trimming at V came to 1 base and at J to 5 bases, leaving 12 bases not matched to a gene. CDR1 and CDR2 (germline): SGHTA, FQGNSA. CDR3 nucleotide sequence: TGTGCCAGCAGCTTAGTTAGCGGGGCAACTCTGATCGAGACCCAGTACTTC. Its translation: CASSLVSGATLIETQYF. The full variable domain, rest sourced from reference TRBV7-2 and TRBJ2-5, is GAGVSQSPSNKVTEKGKDVELRCDPISGHTALYWYRQSLGQGLEFLIYFQGNSAPDKSGLPSDRFSAERTGGSVSTLTIQRTQQEDSAVYLCASSLVSGATLIETQYFGPGTRLLVL.

The table lists this clone with a count of one. V and J are TRBV10-2 and TRBJ2-1, with TRBD2 matching over 9 bases. Trimming removed 8 bases from V and 5 bases from J; junction bases left unmatched: 16. Per the germline V gene, CDR1 is WSHSY and CDR2 is SAAADI. This CDR3 spans 17 amino acids. The CDR3 region is CASCEGLAGEGHNEQFF. DNA of the CDR3: TGCGCCAGCTGCGAGGGTTTAGCGGGGGAAGGACACAATGAGCAGTTCTTC.

Turning to this clone: Different DNA sequences within this sample yield the same CDR3. The J gene is TRBJ1-5, the V gene TRBV2; D is uncertain. Trimming removed 6 bases from V and 0 bases from J, with 6 bases in between. The CDR3 length is 13 residues. Germline lookup yields CDR1 SNHLY and CDR2 FYNNEI. CDR3 nucleotide sequence: TGTGCCAGCAGGCAGGATAGCAATCAGCCCCAGCATTTT. It codes for CASRQDSNQPQHF. The full variable domain, with the rest looked up from reference TRBV2 and TRBJ1-5, is EPEVTQTPSHQVTQMGQEVILRCVPISNHLYFYWYRQILGQKVEFLVSFYNNEISEKSEIFDDQFSVERPDGSNFTLKIRSTKLEDSAMYFCASRQDSNQPQHFGDGTRLSIL.

This clone was detected only a few times. This sequence joins TRBV28 and TRBJ1-4; D call uncertain. In germline, CDR1 is MDHEN, CDR2 SYDVKM. The V and J ends lost 6 bases and 4 bases respectively, with 9 bases between them. The CDR3 covers 13 residues. CDR3 bases: TGTGCCAGCAGCCCGCGAGATAATGAAAAACTGTTTTTT. It yields the protein CASSPRDNEKLFF.

The V call is TRBV5-6, the J call TRBJ2-5; TRBD2 is a possible D gene (6 bases). CDR3 size: 15 residues. Germline V gene sequence: CDR1 SGHDT, CDR2 YYEEEE. The ends were cut back, 4 bases at V and 6 bases at J, with 19 bases in the middle. The CDR3 coding sequence is TGTGCCAGCAGCATACGTCCCGGGAGTACGAAGACCCAGTACTTC. It specifies CASSIRPGSTKTQYF.

The rearrangement links TRBV11-2 to TRBJ2-1, with a weak D call TRBD2 (5 bases). V was pared by 5 bases and J by 6 bases, with 11 bases between. Germline CDR1 is SGHAT and CDR2 is FQNNGV. The CDR3 consists of 13 residues. CDR3 sequence: CASSHRTRNEQFF. The DNA for the CDR3 is TGTGCCAGCAGCCACCGGACTCGCAATGAGCAGTTCTTC.

This chain joins TRBV30 and TRBJ2-5; 8 bases agree with TRBD2. Gene TRBJ2-7 matches the end of the DNA better, so the J call may be wrong. The CDR3 is 16 residues long. Germline values: CDR1 GTSNPN, CDR2 SVGIG (reference sequence). CDR3 nucleotide sequence: TGTGCCTGGAGTCCCCCGGAGCGGGAGACCTCCTACGAGCAGTACTTC. Protein: CAWSPPERETSYEQYF.

The chain combines TRBV27 with TRBJ1-4, with D uncertain. CDR1 is MNHEY and CDR2 is SMNVEV in the germline V gene (reference sequence). CDR3 length: 14 amino acids. Deletions cut 4 bases from V and 2 bases from J, with 8 bases between. CDR3 sequence: CASSSHFTNEKLFF. CDR3 bases: TGTGCCAGCAGTTCACATTTCACTAATGAAAAACTGTTTTTT.

This rearrangement joins TRBV2 to TRBJ2-3, with 7 bases matching TRBD2. Looked up from germline, CDR1 is SNHLY and CDR2 is FYNNEI. J was trimmed by 6 bases and V by 1 base; bases with no gene match: 1. This CDR3 contains 13 residues. The CDR3 protein is CASSEVSGDTQYF. The CDR3, as DNA: TGTGCCAGCAGTGAAGTTAGCGGGGATACGCAGTATTTT.

This chain uses TRBV14 with TRBJ2-7, with D perhaps matching TRBD2 (7 bases). V lost 1 base to trimming and J lost 5 bases, with 18 bases between them. Germline lookup yields CDR1 SGHDN and CDR2 FVKESK. This CDR3 contains 16 residues. Written as DNA, the CDR3 is TGTGCCAGCAGCCAAGGTGGGAGGGGGAGATTTGACGAGCAGTACTTC. Translating gives CASSQGGRGRFDEQYF.

In nucleotides, the CDR3 is TGTGCCATCAGTAGCGGGAACTCCTACAATGAGCAGTTCTTC. This gives the protein CAISSGNSYNEQFF. The chain has TRBV10-3 and TRBJ2-1; 7 nucleotides line up with TRBD2. The V and J ends lost 5 bases and 0 bases, in that order; junction bases with no gene match: 1. This CDR3 region has 14 residues. Germline-derived CDR1 and CDR2 are ENHRY and SYGVKD.

V gene TRBV27 combines with J gene TRBJ2-7; D possibly corresponds to TRBD1 (5 bases). There are 14 residues in the CDR3. Per germline, CDR1 MNHEY and CDR2 SMNVEV (reference sequence). V was clipped by 0 bases and J by 0 bases, with 6 bases between them. The CDR3 DNA reads as TGTGCCAGCAGTTTATCCAGGGCCTCCTACGAGCAGTACTTC. It yields the protein CASSLSRASYEQYF.

The chain has TRBV11-2 and TRBJ1-1; possible D gene TRBD1, 6 bases. V was pared by 1 base and J by 3 bases, with 15 bases between. Germline CDR1 is SGHAT and CDR2 is FQNNGV. This CDR3 comprises 16 residues. CDR3 nucleotide sequence: TGTGCCAGCAGCTTAGGGCCCACAGGGCGGGACACTGAAGCTTTCTTT. This gives the protein CASSLGPTGRDTEAFF.

The rearrangement joins TRBV4-1 to TRBJ2-1, with 10 bases that match TRBD2. J gave up 3 bases and V 3 bases, and 5 bases lay outside the gene matches. The CDR3 contains 16 residues. Germline lookup yields CDR1 MGHRA and CDR2 YSYEKL. The CDR3 sequence is CASSHSLAGDYNEQFF. As DNA, the CDR3 is TGCGCCAGCAGCCACTCCCTAGCGGGGGACTACAATGAGCAGTTCTTC.

This clone was counted once. The chain combines TRBV5-1 with TRBJ1-2, with D tentatively TRBD1 (5 bases). Germline lookup yields CDR1 SGHRS and CDR2 YFSETQ. This CDR3 comprises 17 residues. Trimming stripped 3 bases from V and 6 bases from J, with 24 bases between. The DNA for the CDR3 is TGCGCCAGCAGCTCTTGGAAAAGTCGACGGGACTCAGATGGCTACACCTTC. Encoded protein: CASSSWKSRRDSDGYTF.